The subject of this entry is one TCR beta chain. The antigen remains unidentified. The data were obtained in a study of graft-versus-host responses after intestinal transplantation. Sequencing used immunoSEQ multiplex PCR; TCRdb keeps in-frame clones, though not all of them. The table lists roughly 120,000 clones, 75% to 95% of them singletons, with 0.15% to 0.2% in the top ten. The germline V gene encodes CDR1 SGDLS and CDR2 YYNGEE. The CDR3 has 14 amino acids. Trimming shortened V by 4 bases and J by 3 bases, and 13 bases separated the two germline ends. This TCR came from a human donor who received an intestinal transplant. The genes are TRBV9 and TRBJ1-1; D gene unclear. The specimen comprised unstimulated CD4+ T cells sorted from spleen or lymph node cells, sampled before intestinal transplant. The CDR3 DNA sequence: TGTGCCAGCAGCTCCGGGATATTTGACACTGAAGCTTTCTTT. It yields the protein CASSSGIFDTEAFF. The full variable domain, completed using reference TRBV9 and TRBJ1-1, is DSGVTQTPKHLITATGQRVTLRCSPRSGDLSVYWYQQSLDQGLQFLIQYYNGEERAKGNILERFSAQQFPDLHSELNLSSLELGDSALYFCASSSGIFDTEAFFGQGTRLTVV.